This TCR beta chain was identified in a study of T-cell memory formation after mild COVID-19. Study-level information: Each donor largely had its own TCR clusters.

Overall study results and limits: Memory from before infection featured some responding clones, which suggests cross-reactive memory joined. The main location of contracting CD4+ clones was CM and EM, and that of contracting CD8+ clones was EMRA.

This CDR3 is 15 amino acids long. Trimming left V 0 bases short and J 8 bases short, with 14 bases between. Per germline, CDR1 LGHNT and CDR2 FRNRAP. Concerning this clonotype itself: Its antigen is unknown.

MiXCR, applied by TCRdb to the 5' RACE reads, yields one record per CDR3 protein. The sample has about 350,000 distinct CDR3 sequences, approximately 13% seen once. V gene TRBV12-5 combines with J gene TRBJ2-1; D is uncertain. The receptor was isolated from a man in his late teens or twenties who had mild COVID-19 (a few samples of this study predate the infection). Cell type and time point are not known. Sequences were obtained from PBMCs or a T cell subset sorted from them (not recorded which). CDR3 in DNA: TGTGCTAGTGGTTTGGTAAAAGTGCCCCGGGATGAGCAGTTCTTC. Protein product: CASGLVKVPRDEQFF.